Listed below are T cell receptor beta chains from one sample, sequenced in a study of T cell responses to AZD1222 COVID-19 vaccine. Data came from immunoSEQ multiplex PCR; TCRdb stores just in-frame clones and leaves some out. Here the sample spans some 120,000 clones, 80% to 90% being singletons. The sample consisted of peripheral blood, taken on day 0 of AZD1222 vaccination. Source of these receptors: an adult in good health. Both conserved end residues are part of each CDR3. Each record gives: CDR3 protein, CDR3 DNA, clone size, D gene, V gene, J gene. D genes are given only for firm matches. Some rows mark clone size as missing; the rest say once, few, many or name a class of expanded clone.

cdr3_aa: CATRLSGAGGYTF
cdr3_nt: TGTGCCACCCGCCTTTCGGGGGCCGGGGGCTACACCTTC
clone_size: .
d_call: .
v_call: TRBV6-5
j_call: TRBJ1-2

cdr3_aa: CASPPLSGQGNHEQFF
cdr3_nt: TGTGCCAGCCCTCCTCTCTCCGGCCAGGGAAACCACGAGCAGTTCTTC
clone_size: .
d_call: .
v_call: TRBV28
j_call: TRBJ2-1

cdr3_aa: CASSPGGGREQYF
cdr3_nt: TGTGCCAGTTCCCCTGGTGGGGGGCGCGAGCAGTACTTC
clone_size: many
d_call: .
v_call: TRBV28
j_call: TRBJ2-7

cdr3_aa: CASSQIDMGFNYNSPLHF
cdr3_nt: TGCGCCAGCAGCCAAATAGATATGGGGTTCAACTATAATTCACCCCTCCACTTT
clone_size: .
d_call: .
v_call: TRBV4-1
j_call: TRBJ1-6

cdr3_aa: CAIRDRGTEAFF
cdr3_nt: TGTGCCATCAGGGATCGAGGGACTGAAGCTTTCTTT
clone_size: .
d_call: .
v_call: TRBV10-3
j_call: TRBJ1-1

cdr3_aa: CSVTTGLNTEAFF
cdr3_nt: TGCAGCGTTACGACAGGCTTGAACACTGAAGCTTTCTTT
clone_size: .
d_call: .
v_call: TRBV29-1
j_call: TRBJ1-1

cdr3_aa: CASSVQDTGELFF
cdr3_nt: TGTGCCAGCAGCGTGCAGGACACCGGGGAGCTGTTTTTT
clone_size: .
d_call: .
v_call: TRBV14
j_call: TRBJ2-2

cdr3_aa: CASSPLDSPAEAFF
cdr3_nt: TGTGCCAGCTCCCCTTTGGACTCCCCCGCTGAAGCTTTCTTT
clone_size: .
d_call: .
v_call: TRBV7-8
j_call: TRBJ1-1

cdr3_aa: CASSLPPGTAYEQYF
cdr3_nt: TGTGCCAGCAGTCTCCCCCCCGGGACAGCCTACGAGCAGTACTTC
clone_size: once
d_call: TRBD1
v_call: TRBV28
j_call: TRBJ2-7

cdr3_aa: CASSKDRGVADTQYF
cdr3_nt: TGTGCCAGTAGTAAGGACAGGGGGGTGGCAGATACGCAGTATTTT
clone_size: .
d_call: TRBD1
v_call: TRBV19
j_call: TRBJ2-3

cdr3_aa: CASSFVRRGTSYNEQFF
cdr3_nt: TGTGCCAGCAGTTTCGTCCGCCGGGGTACCTCCTACAATGAGCAGTTCTTC
clone_size: .
d_call: .
v_call: TRBV27
j_call: TRBJ2-1

cdr3_aa: CASSSTYSYEQYF
cdr3_nt: TGTGCCAGCAGTTCAACATACTCCTACGAGCAGTACTTC
clone_size: .
d_call: .
v_call: TRBV6-5
j_call: TRBJ2-7

cdr3_aa: CAWSVVGRVTTYEQYF
cdr3_nt: TGTGCCTGGAGTGTAGTCGGCAGGGTGACCACCTACGAGCAGTACTTC
clone_size: .
d_call: .
v_call: TRBV30
j_call: TRBJ2-7

cdr3_aa: CASSLIPGTAEAFF
cdr3_nt: TGCGCCAGCAGCTTGATCCCTGGGACAGCGGAAGCTTTCTTT
clone_size: .
d_call: TRBD1
v_call: TRBV5-1
j_call: TRBJ1-1

cdr3_aa: CAWSVESGQPQHF
cdr3_nt: TGTGCCTGGAGTGTAGAATCAGGTCAGCCCCAGCATTTT
clone_size: .
d_call: .
v_call: TRBV30
j_call: TRBJ1-5

cdr3_aa: CASSPPTGRTQYF
cdr3_nt: TGTGCCAGCAGCCCCCCGACGGGGCGGACCCAGTACTTC
clone_size: .
d_call: .
v_call: TRBV5-5
j_call: TRBJ2-5

cdr3_aa: CASNNYLSSYNEQFF
cdr3_nt: TGTGCCAGCAATAACTACCTCAGCTCCTACAATGAGCAGTTCTTC
clone_size: .
d_call: .
v_call: TRBV9
j_call: TRBJ2-1

cdr3_aa: CATSDPGGQPGELFF
cdr3_nt: TGTGCCACCAGTGATCCCGGGGGACAGCCCGGGGAGCTGTTTTTT
clone_size: few
d_call: .
v_call: TRBV24-1
j_call: TRBJ2-2

cdr3_aa: CASSLVFWDRETGELFF
cdr3_nt: TGTGCCAGCAGCTTAGTTTTTTGGGACAGGGAGACCGGGGAGCTGTTTTTT
clone_size: .
d_call: TRBD1
v_call: TRBV11-2
j_call: TRBJ2-2

cdr3_aa: CAWGAGWRDTEAFF
cdr3_nt: TGTGCCTGGGGGGCAGGCTGGAGGGACACTGAAGCTTTCTTT
clone_size: .
d_call: .
v_call: TRBV30
j_call: TRBJ1-1

cdr3_aa: CASSPSGLPPEKLFF
cdr3_nt: TGCGCCAGCAGCCCATCCGGACTGCCTCCGGAAAAACTGTTTTTT
clone_size: .
d_call: .
v_call: TRBV5-1
j_call: TRBJ1-4

cdr3_aa: CASGWDRDQPQHF
cdr3_nt: TGTGCTAGTGGTTGGGACAGGGATCAGCCCCAGCATTTT
clone_size: .
d_call: TRBD1
v_call: TRBV12-5
j_call: TRBJ1-5

cdr3_aa: CASSYNRGTSYEQYF
cdr3_nt: TGTGCCAGCAGCTACAACAGGGGAACATCCTACGAGCAGTACTTC
clone_size: .
d_call: TRBD1
v_call: TRBV11-1
j_call: TRBJ2-7

cdr3_aa: CASSLVAGGQGGNQPQHF
cdr3_nt: TGTGCCAGCAGCTTAGTAGCAGGGGGGCAAGGGGGCAATCAGCCCCAGCATTTT
clone_size: .
d_call: TRBD1
v_call: TRBV7-9
j_call: TRBJ1-5

cdr3_aa: CASSLWTAPADGGYTF
cdr3_nt: TGTGCCAGCAGTTTATGGACCGCACCCGCAGATGGTGGCTACACCTTC
clone_size: .
d_call: .
v_call: TRBV28
j_call: TRBJ1-2

cdr3_aa: CSARASTEAFF
cdr3_nt: TGCAGTGCTAGAGCCAGTACTGAAGCTTTCTTT
clone_size: .
d_call: .
v_call: TRBV20-1
j_call: TRBJ1-1